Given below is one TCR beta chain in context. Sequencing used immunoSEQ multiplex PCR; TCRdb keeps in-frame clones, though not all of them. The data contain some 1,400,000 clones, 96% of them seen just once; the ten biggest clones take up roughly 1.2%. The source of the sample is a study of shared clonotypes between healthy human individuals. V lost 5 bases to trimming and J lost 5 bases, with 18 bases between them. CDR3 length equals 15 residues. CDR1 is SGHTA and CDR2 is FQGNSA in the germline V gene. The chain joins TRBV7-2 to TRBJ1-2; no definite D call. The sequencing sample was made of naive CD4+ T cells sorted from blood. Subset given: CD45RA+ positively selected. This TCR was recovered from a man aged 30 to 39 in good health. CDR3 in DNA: TGTGCCAGCAGCCAACCCCCGGTGTTGGGATATGGCTACACCTTC. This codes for CASSQPPVLGYGYTF. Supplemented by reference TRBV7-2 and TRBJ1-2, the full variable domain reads GAGVSQSPSNKVTEKGKDVELRCDPISGHTALYWYRQSLGQGLEFLIYFQGNSAPDKSGLPSDRFSAERTGGSVSTLTIQRTQQEDSAVYLCASSQPPVLGYGYTFGSGTRLTVV.